This T cell receptor beta chain was retrieved from a study of response to subunit inactivated influenza vaccine. TCRdb re-analysed the RT-PCR reads in MiXCR, keeping a single row per CDR3 protein. The sample carries approximately 500,000 distinct CDR3 sequences, roughly a quarter recorded once. The study's findings and limits: It was suggested by the authors that few new T cells are recruited by each seasonal influenza vaccination.

This clonotype was seen a few times. Its specificity is unknown. CDR1 and CDR2 (germline): KGHSH, LQKENI. The J segment lost 6 bases and the V segment lost 2 bases, leaving 9 bases of the junction unmatched. The CDR3 length is 15 residues. These data were also reused for a study on T cells expressing NK-cell markers. Per that study: For TCR beta, cDNA was produced by 5'RACE template switching with UMIs. For roughly 6 donors, the dominant NKG2C+ clonotypes made up roughly 1.0-8% of their CD8+ T cells. Once again these clonotypes came out on top in the CD3+CD56-NKG2C+ fraction of a few donors.

The clonotype was recovered from a man in his fifties or sixties who received an inactivated influenza vaccine. The sample in question was CD4+ T cells sorted from PBMCs, obtained approximately 13 days after vaccination. This sequence joins TRBV18 and TRBJ2-7, with TRBD1 matching over 8 bases. The CDR3 reads CASSPVGQGAGEQYF. In DNA form, the CDR3 reads TGTGCCAGCTCACCAGTGGGGCAGGGGGCAGGCGAGCAGTACTTC.